This T cell receptor (beta chain) was observed in a study of cytomegalovirus exposure and HLA in healthy donors. Notes on the study in general: Rare sequences made up most TCRs, while some public TCRs were found in many donors. Overall, about 160 TCR beta chains were annotated as cytomegalovirus-associated. In vitro work confirmed that three CMV-associated chains recognize CMV antigens. High specificity and sensitivity for cytomegalovirus status were reported for the classifier.

This table comes from immunoSEQ multiplex PCR, and its TCRdb copy is limited to in-frame clones, with some not included. In the table there are under 150,000 clones, 91% of which are singletons. With respect to this clone: Its cognate antigen is unknown.

The germline V gene encodes CDR1 KGHSH and CDR2 LQKENI. The CDR3 spans 14 residues. Trimming took 4 bases from V and 7 from J; bases not matched to a gene: 6. The source is a man younger than 30 in good health and CMV-seronegative. The specimen was PBMCs. The chain carries TRBV18 and TRBJ2-1, with 8 bases lining up with TRBD2. The chain's CDR3 is CASSRGLALNEQFF. The CDR3 DNA reads as TGTGCCAGCTCACGAGGACTAGCCCTAAATGAGCAGTTCTTC.